The entry below gives a single T cell receptor (beta chain) sequence along with its context. V lost 1 base, J lost 0 bases, and 6 bases lay in between. The germline V gene encodes CDR1 DFQATT and CDR2 SNEGSKA (reference sequence). This CDR3 contains 13 residues. Regarding time point: pre-sensitization, week 0. Treatment here: therapeutic diphenylcyclopropenone sensitization with weekly scalp DPC. The data stem from a study of human T cells and chemical hapten exposure. MiXCR, run by TCRdb on the RACE reads, gives a single entry per CDR3 protein. The table includes roughly 110,000 distinct CDR3 sequences, less than 15% detected once.

The starting material was whole blood, obtained in connection with sensitization to the hapten diphenylcyclopropenone (DPC). The clonotype was recovered from a woman between 50 and 59 years old with alopecia areata. Some clones in this sample may be carry-over from other donors' samples. The genes are TRBV20-1 and TRBJ1-1, with D hard to call. CDR3 coding DNA: TGCAGTGCTAGAGGGGCCATGAACACTGAAGCTTTCTTT. Translating it yields CSARGAMNTEAFF.